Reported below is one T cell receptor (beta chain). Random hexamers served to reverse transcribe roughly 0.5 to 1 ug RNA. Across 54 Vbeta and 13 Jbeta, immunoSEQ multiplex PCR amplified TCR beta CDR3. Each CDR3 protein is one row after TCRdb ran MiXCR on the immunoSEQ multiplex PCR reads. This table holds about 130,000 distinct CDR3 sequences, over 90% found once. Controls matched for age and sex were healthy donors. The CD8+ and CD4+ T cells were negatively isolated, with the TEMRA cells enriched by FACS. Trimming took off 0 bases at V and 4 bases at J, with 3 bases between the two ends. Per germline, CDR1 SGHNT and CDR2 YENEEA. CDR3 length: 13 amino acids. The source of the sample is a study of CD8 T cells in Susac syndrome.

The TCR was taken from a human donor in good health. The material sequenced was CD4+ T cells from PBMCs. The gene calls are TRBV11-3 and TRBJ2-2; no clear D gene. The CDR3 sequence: CASSLDATGELFF. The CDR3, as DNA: TGTGCCAGCAGCTTAGATGCCACCGGGGAGCTGTTTTTT.